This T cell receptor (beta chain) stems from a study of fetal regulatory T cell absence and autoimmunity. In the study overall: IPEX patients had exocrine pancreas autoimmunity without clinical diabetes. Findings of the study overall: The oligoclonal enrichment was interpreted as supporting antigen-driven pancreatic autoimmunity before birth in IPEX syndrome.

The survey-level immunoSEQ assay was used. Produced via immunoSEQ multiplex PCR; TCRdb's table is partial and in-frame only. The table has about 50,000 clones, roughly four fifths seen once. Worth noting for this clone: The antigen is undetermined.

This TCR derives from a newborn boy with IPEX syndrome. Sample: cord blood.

The CDR3 loop is CSVEIARNEQFF. Written as DNA, the CDR3 is TGCAGCGTTGAAATAGCCCGGAATGAGCAGTTCTTC. V and J are TRBV29-1 and TRBJ2-1; D gene uncertain. The CDR3 loop spans 12 amino acids. The V gene's germline CDR1 is SQVTM and CDR2 ANQGSEA. Trimming left V 2 bases short and J 7 bases short, with 9 bases between.